This is a list of T cell receptor beta chains from one sample in a study of OX40 agonist ivuxolimab in advanced cancers. The table came from immunoSEQ multiplex PCR; TCRdb's copy has only in-frame clones and leaves some out. The profile covers 45,000 or so clones, with around nine tenths appearing a single time and just under 8% taken by the ten largest. Sequenced material: CD4+ or CD8+ T cells sorted from blood, taken in a trial of the OX40 agonist ivuxolimab. These receptors originate from an adult with an advanced solid tumor such as melanoma, head and neck, liver or kidney cancer. Each CDR3 is given without its conserved first and last residue. Each record gives: J gene, V gene, clone size, CDR3 protein. Clone size, where shown, is once, few, many, or a class for clones that have expanded.

>TRBJ2-7|TRBV5-1|NA
ASSLSGLSHEQY
>TRBJ2-7|TRBV11-3|NA
ASSRMDRESEQY
>TRBJ2-1|TRBV10-3|once
AIRLAGGSSYNEQF
>TRBJ2-7|TRBV12-5|NA
ASGPSPSGTNYEQY
>TRBJ2-5|TRBV28|NA
ASSYRGRQETQY
>TRBJ2-2|TRBV18|NA
ASSPYRVPTGELF
>TRBJ2-2|TRBV30|NA
AWSVIYRFSGTNTGELF
>TRBJ1-1|TRBV27|NA
ASSSLTGGSTEAF
>TRBJ1-6|TRBV10-3|NA
AISVSDRDNSPLH
>TRBJ1-2|TRBV7-8|once
ASSPEWDYYGYT
>TRBJ2-4|TRBV27|NA
ASSQNRGLAKNIQY
>TRBJ1-3|TRBV9|NA
ASSPSTGRTGNTIY
>TRBJ2-1|TRBV7-2|once
ASSLERGASGRYNEQF
>TRBJ1-3|TRBV9|NA
ASSVDSMPSGNTIY
>TRBJ1-6|TRBV11-3|few
ASSRPMANSPLH
>TRBJ1-3|TRBV4-1|NA
ASSQGGQRGNTIY
>TRBJ1-1|TRBV5-1|NA
ASSLEGMNTEAF
>TRBJ2-2|TRBV10-3|NA
AISGGQGASSELF